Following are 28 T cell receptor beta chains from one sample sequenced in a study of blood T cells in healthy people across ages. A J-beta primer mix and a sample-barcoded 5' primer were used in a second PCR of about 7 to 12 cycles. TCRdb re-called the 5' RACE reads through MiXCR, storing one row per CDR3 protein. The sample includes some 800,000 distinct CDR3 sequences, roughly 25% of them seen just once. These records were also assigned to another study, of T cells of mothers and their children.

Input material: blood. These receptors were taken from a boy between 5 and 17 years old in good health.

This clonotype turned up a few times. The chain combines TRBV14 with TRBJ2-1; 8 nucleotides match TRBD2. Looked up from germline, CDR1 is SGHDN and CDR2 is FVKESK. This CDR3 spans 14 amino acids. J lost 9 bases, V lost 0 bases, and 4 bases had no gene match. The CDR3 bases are TGTGCCAGCAGCCAAGAAGCGGGAGAGATTGAGCAGTTCTTC. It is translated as CASSQEAGEIEQFF.

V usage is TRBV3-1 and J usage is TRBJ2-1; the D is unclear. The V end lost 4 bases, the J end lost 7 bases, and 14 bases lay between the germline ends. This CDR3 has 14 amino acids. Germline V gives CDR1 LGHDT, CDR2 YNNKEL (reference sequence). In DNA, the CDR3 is TGTGCCAGCAGCCCCGACGCCGCGCGGAATGAGCAGTTCTTC. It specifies CASSPDAARNEQFF.

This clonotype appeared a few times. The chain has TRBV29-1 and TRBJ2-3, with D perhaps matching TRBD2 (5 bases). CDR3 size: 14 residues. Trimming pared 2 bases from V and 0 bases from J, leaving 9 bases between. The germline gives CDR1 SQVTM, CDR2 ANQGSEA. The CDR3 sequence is CSVETGKSTDTQYF. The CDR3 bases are TGCAGCGTTGAAACGGGGAAGAGCACAGATACGCAGTATTTT.

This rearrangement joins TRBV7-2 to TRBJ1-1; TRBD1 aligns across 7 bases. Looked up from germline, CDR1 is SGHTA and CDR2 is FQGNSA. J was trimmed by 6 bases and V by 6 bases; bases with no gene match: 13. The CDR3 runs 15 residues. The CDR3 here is CASSFTEGARAEAFF. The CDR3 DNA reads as TGTGCCAGCAGTTTTACTGAGGGGGCGAGGGCTGAAGCTTTCTTT.

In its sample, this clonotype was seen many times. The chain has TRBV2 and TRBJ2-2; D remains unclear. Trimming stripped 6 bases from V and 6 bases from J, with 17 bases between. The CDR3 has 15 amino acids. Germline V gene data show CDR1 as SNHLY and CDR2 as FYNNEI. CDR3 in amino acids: CASSLYDQLAGELFF. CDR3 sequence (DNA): TGTGCCAGCAGCCTCTACGACCAGCTGGCCGGGGAGCTGTTTTTT.

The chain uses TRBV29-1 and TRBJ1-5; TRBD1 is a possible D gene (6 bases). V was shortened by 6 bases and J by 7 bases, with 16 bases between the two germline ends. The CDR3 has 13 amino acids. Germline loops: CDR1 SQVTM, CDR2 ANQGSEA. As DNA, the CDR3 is TGCAGCGTCCGGGGGCAGGGTGGCCAGCCCCAGCATTTT. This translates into CSVRGQGGQPQHF.

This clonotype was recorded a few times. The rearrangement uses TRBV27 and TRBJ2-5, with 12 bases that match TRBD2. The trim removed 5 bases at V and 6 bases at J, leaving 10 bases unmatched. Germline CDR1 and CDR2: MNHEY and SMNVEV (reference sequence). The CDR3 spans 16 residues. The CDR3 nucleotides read TGTGCCAGCAGTACCGCGACTAGCGGGAGCCGGCAGACCCAGTACTTC. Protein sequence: CASSTATSGSRQTQYF.

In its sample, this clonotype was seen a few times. CDR3 region: CASSQAAGLAKNIQYF. Here the CDR3 DNA reads TGTGCCAGCAGCCAAGCTGCGGGACTAGCCAAAAACATTCAGTACTTC. J is TRBJ2-4 and V is TRBV3-1; tentative D call: TRBD2 (6 bases). The CDR3 is 16 amino acids. The V gene lost 1 base and the J gene lost 0 bases, with 10 bases spanning the gap. CDR1 LGHDT and CDR2 YNNKEL come from the germline V gene (reference sequence).

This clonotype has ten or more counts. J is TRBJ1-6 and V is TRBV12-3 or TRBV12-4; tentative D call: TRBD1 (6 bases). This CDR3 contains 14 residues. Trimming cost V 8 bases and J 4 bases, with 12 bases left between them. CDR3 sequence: CASSLGQYNSPLHF. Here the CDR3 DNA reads TGTGCCAGCTCACTCGGACAGTATAATTCACCCCTCCACTTT.

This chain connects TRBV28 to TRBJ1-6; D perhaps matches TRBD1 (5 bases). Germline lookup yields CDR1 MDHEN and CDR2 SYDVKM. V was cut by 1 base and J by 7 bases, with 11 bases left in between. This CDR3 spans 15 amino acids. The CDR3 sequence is CASSLYPGPNSPLHF. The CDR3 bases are TGTGCCAGCAGTTTATACCCAGGGCCAAATTCACCCCTCCACTTT.

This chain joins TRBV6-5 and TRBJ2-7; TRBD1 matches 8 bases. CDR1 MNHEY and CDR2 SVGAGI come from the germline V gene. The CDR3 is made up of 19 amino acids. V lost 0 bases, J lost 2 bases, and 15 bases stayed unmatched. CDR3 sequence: CASSYSSTQGARATYEQYF. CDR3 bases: TGTGCCAGCAGTTACTCGAGCACCCAGGGGGCCCGCGCCACCTACGAGCAGTACTTC.

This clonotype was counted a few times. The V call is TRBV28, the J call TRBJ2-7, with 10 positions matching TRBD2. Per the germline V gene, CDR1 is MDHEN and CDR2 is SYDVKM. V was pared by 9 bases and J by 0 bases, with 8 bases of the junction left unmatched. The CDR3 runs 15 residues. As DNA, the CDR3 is TGTGCCAGTACGACGCAGCGGGAGGGCTCCTACGAGCAGTACTTC. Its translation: CASTTQREGSYEQYF.

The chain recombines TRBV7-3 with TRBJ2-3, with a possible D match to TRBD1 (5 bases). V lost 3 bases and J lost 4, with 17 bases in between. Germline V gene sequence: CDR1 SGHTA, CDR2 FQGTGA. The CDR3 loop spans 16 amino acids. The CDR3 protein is CASSFPPGQGPDTQYF. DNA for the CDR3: TGTGCCAGCAGCTTTCCCCCAGGGCAGGGCCCAGATACGCAGTATTTT.

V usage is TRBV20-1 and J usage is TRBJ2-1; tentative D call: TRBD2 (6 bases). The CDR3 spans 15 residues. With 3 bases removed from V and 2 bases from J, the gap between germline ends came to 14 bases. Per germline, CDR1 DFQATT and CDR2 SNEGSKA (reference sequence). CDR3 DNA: TGCAGTGCTAGCCCGCTGCGGAGGGCCTACAATGAGCAGTTCTTC. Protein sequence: CSASPLRRAYNEQFF.

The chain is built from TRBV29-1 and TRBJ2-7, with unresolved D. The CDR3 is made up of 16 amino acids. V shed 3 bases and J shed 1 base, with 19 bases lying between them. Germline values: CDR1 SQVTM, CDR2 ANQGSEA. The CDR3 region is CSVDSAILCCSYEQYF. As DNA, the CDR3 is TGCAGCGTTGATTCTGCGATACTTTGTTGTTCCTACGAGCAGTACTTC.

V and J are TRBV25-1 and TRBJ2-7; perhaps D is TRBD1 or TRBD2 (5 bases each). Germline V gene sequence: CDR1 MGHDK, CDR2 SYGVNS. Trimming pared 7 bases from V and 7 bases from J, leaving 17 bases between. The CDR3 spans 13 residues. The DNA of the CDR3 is TGTGCCAGCACCGAGGGGCAGGCTCAGGAGCAGTACTTC. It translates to CASTEGQAQEQYF.

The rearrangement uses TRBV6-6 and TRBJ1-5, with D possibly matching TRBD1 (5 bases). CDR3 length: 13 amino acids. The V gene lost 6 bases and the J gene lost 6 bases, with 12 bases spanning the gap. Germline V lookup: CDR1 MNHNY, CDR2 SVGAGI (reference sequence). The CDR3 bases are TGTGCCAGCAGAGGGACGTCGGGTCAGCCCCAGCATTTT. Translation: CASRGTSGQPQHF.

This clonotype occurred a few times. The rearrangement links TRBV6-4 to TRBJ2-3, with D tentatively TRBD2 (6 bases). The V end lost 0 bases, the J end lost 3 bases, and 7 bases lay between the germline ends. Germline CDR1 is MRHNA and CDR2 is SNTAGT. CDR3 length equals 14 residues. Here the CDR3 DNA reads TGTGCCAGCAGTGACTCGGGACTTACAGATACGCAGTATTTT. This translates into CASSDSGLTDTQYF.

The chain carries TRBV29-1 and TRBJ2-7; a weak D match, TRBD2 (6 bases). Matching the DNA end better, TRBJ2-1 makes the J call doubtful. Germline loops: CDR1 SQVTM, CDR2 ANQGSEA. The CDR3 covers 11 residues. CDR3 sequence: CSAGGVSEQFF. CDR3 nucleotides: TGCAGCGCCGGGGGAGTGAGTGAGCAGTTCTTC.

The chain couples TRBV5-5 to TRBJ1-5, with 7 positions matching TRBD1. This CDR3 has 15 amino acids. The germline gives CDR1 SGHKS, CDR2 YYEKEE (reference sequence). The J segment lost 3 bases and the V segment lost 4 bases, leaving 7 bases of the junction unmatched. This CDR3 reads CASSGRTGDNQPQHF. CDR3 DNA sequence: TGTGCCAGCAGCGGCCGGACAGGAGACAATCAGCCCCAGCATTTT. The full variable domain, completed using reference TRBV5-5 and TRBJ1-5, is DAGVTQSPTHLIKTRGQQVTLRCSPISGHKSVSWYQQVLGQGPQFIFQYYEKEERGRGNFPDRFSARQFPNYSSELNVNALLLGDSALYLCASSGRTGDNQPQHFGDGTRLSIL.

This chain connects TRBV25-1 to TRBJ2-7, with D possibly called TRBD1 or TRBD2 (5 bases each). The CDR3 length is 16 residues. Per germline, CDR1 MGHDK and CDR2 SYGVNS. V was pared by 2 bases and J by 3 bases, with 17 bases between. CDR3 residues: CASSELDTARGYEQYF. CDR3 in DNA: TGTGCCAGCAGTGAACTTGACACGGCGAGGGGCTACGAGCAGTACTTC.

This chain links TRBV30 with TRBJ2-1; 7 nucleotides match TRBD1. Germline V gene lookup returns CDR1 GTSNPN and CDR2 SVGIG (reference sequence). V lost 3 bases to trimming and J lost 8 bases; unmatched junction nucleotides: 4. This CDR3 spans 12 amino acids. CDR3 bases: TGTGCCTGGAGCGAGGACAGGTATGAGCAGTTCTTC. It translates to CAWSEDRYEQFF.

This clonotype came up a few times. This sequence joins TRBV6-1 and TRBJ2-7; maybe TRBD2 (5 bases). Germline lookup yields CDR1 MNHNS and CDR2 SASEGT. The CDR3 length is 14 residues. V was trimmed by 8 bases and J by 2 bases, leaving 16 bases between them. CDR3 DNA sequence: TGTGCCAGCTCGCCGGAGAGGGTCCCCTACGAGCAGTACTTC. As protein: CASSPERVPYEQYF.

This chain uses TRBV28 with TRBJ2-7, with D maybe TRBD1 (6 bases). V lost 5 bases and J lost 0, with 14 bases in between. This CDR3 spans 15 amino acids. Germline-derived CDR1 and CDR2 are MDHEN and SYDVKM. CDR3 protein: CASSEGVDSSYEQYF. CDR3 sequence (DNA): TGTGCCAGCAGTGAGGGGGTGGACAGCTCCTACGAGCAGTACTTC.

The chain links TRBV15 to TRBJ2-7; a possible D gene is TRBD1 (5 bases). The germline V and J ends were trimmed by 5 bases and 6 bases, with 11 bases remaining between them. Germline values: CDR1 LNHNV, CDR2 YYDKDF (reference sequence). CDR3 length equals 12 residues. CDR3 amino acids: CATSGTGSEQYF. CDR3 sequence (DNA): TGTGCCACCAGCGGTACAGGTAGCGAGCAGTACTTC.

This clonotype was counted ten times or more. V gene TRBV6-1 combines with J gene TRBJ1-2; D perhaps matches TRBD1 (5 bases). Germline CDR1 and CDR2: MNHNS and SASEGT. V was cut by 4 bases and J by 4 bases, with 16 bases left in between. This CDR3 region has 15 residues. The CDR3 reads CASSAQGEVRYGYTF. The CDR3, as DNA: TGTGCCAGCAGTGCCCAGGGAGAGGTTCGCTATGGCTACACCTTC.

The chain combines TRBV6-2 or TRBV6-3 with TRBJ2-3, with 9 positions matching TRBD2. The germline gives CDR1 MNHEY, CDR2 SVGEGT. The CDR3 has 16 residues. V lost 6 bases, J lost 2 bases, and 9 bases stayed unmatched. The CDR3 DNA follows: TGTGCCAGCAGCCCGTGGAAGCGGGGGGACACAGATACGCAGTATTTT. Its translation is CASSPWKRGDTDTQYF.

For the CDR3, the DNA is TGCAGTGCTAGAGAACGGGACAGGGGAGATAATTCACCCCTCCACTTT. Encoded protein: CSARERDRGDNSPLHF. This rearrangement joins TRBV20-1 to TRBJ1-6, with TRBD1 matching over 10 bases. Germline lookup yields CDR1 DFQATT and CDR2 SNEGSKA (reference sequence). Unmatched junction bases numbered 4, after V lost 0 bases and J lost 5 bases. The CDR3 spans 16 residues.